This T cell receptor beta chain was captured in a study of CD8 T cells in Susac syndrome. As for the study in general: Patients with Susac syndrome were therapy-naive, treated with corticosteroids, or treated with intravenous immunoglobulin alone when blood was collected.

It was with random hexamers that roughly 0.5 to 1 ug RNA was reverse transcribed. An immunoSEQ multiplex PCR amplified TCR beta CDR3 over 54 Vbeta and 13 Jbeta. Via MiXCR, TCRdb re-called the immunoSEQ multiplex PCR reads, giving one row per CDR3 protein. The sample yields 71,000 or so distinct CDR3 sequences, 93% seen once. The CDR3 covers 15 residues. Patients with Susac syndrome met diagnostic criteria defined recently for definite or probable disease. The origin of this receptor is a human donor with Susac syndrome. The chain employs TRBV21-1 and TRBJ2-3; the table assigns TRBD1, which was not confirmed against the DNA. TRBV21-1 is given as a pseudogene. The sequencing input was CD4+ T cells from PBMCs. The CDR3 loop is CASSTGGACTDTQYF. CDR3 in DNA: TGTGCCAGCAGCACAGGGGGCGCTTGCACAGATACGCAGTATTTT.